This is a list of T cell receptor beta chains from one sample in a study of blood T cells in healthy people across ages. TCRdb processed the 5' RACE reads anew with MiXCR; each CDR3 protein has one entry. Of about 780,000 distinct CDR3 sequences listed, around 45% are singletons. The sample consisted of blood. The receptors were gathered from a man of 80 years or more in good health. CDR3s include the opening cysteine and the closing phenylalanine or tryptophan. A D gene is named only where the DNA matches it firmly. Clone size is given for some rows only: seen once, a few or many times, or a class if the clone is expanded.

TRBJ2-3	TRBV2	once	.	TGTGCCAGCAGTGTTTCCACTCGCACAGATACGCAGTATTTT	CASSVSTRTDTQYF
TRBJ1-1	TRBV5-4	.	.	TGTGCCAGCAGCCCCCCTGGAGGGCCGAACACTGAAGCTTTCTTT	CASSPPGGPNTEAFF
TRBJ2-5	TRBV7-8	few	.	TGTGCCAGCAGCTTAGCGGGTAGGCACAATGAGCAGTACTTC	CASSLAGRHNEQYF
TRBJ2-5	TRBV28	.	TRBD1	TGTGCCAGCAGTTCCCTTCGGACAGGGGGAAGGAGGGAGACCCAGTACTTC	CASSSLRTGGRRETQYF
TRBJ2-7	TRBV28	.	TRBD2	TGTGCCAGCAGTTACGGGACTAGCGGGAGGGCCGTGCAGTACTTC	CASSYGTSGRAVQYF
TRBJ2-5	TRBV12-3/TRBV12-4	.	.	TGTGCCAGCACCGCCCTACCTCAAGAGACCCAGTACTTC	CASTALPQETQYF
TRBJ1-5	TRBV20-1	.	.	TGCAGTGCTAGTGGGCTCGGGGTAGGCAATCAGCCCCAGCATTTT	CSASGLGVGNQPQHF
TRBJ2-5	TRBV10-3	once	TRBD1	TGTGCCATCAGTGAAGAACAGGGGGGAGAGACCCAGTACTTC	CAISEEQGGETQYF
TRBJ2-3	TRBV5-1	once	.	TGCGCCAGCAGCGGGAAGGGAGCAGATACGCAGTATTTT	CASSGKGADTQYF
TRBJ1-2	TRBV5-6	.	TRBD1	TGTGCCAGCAGCTGGGACAGGGCGAACTATGGCTACACCTTC	CASSWDRANYGYTF
TRBJ1-6	TRBV20-1	few	TRBD1	TGCAGTGCACCGAAACCCGGGACAGGGTGGCGAAATTCACCCCTCCACTTT	CSAPKPGTGWRNSPLHF